These T cell receptor beta chains were read from a single sample in a study of blood T cell repertoires in COVID-19. Sequenced by immunoSEQ multiplex PCR; TCRdb stores in-frame clones only, minus some. The sample records 75,000 to 90,000 clones, over 80% being singletons. The sequenced material came from peripheral blood. These receptors originate from a man older than 75 with active or convalescent COVID-19. Both conserved end residues are part of each CDR3. A D gene is named only where the DNA matches it firmly. The size entry is marked missing in some rows and otherwise reads once, few, many or a size class.

CDR3 DNA | CDR3 protein | J gene | clone size | D gene | V gene
TGCGCCAGCAGCTATTACGGCGGGAGGGCCGGGAATGAGCAGTTCTTC | CASSYYGGRAGNEQFF | TRBJ2-1 | - | TRBD2 | TRBV5-1
TGTGCCAGCAGTCGGCACGCGACAGTAGCTAATTCACCCCTCCACTTT | CASSRHATVANSPLHF | TRBJ1-6 | - | - | TRBV28
TGTGCCAGCAGCCCCCCGGGTATATGGAACACCATATATTTT | CASSPPGIWNTIYF | TRBJ1-3 | few | - | TRBV9
TGTGCCTGGAGTGTACTGGGAAGGGGGTGGGGCTACACCTTC | CAWSVLGRGWGYTF | TRBJ1-2 | - | - | TRBV30
TGTGCCAGCAGCGTAATCGCTGAGGGATCGGATCAGTACTTC | CASSVIAEGSDQYF | TRBJ2-4 | - | - | TRBV9
TGTGCCAGCAGCGTAGCGGGGGGTCCGGGCACTGAAGCTTTCTTT | CASSVAGGPGTEAFF | TRBJ1-1 | few | - | TRBV9
TGTGCCAGTAGAGGGGCGGGGGATCAGCCCCAGCATTTT | CASRGAGDQPQHF | TRBJ1-5 | - | - | TRBV19
TGTGCCAGCAGCGTCGGGGGGGCTGGTTCACCCCTCCACTTT | CASSVGGAGSPLHF | TRBJ1-6 | once | - | TRBV9
TGCGCCAGCAGCTTGGACCAGGGGGCCACTGAAGCTTTCTTT | CASSLDQGATEAFF | TRBJ1-1 | - | TRBD1 | TRBV5-1
TGTGCCAGCAGTTACGATGCCGGGACAGGGCGAACACCCCTCCACTTT | CASSYDAGTGRTPLHF | TRBJ1-6 | - | TRBD1 | TRBV6-6
TGTGCCAGCTCACCAATGGACAGCCGACTCTCTGGAAACACCATATATTTT | CASSPMDSRLSGNTIYF | TRBJ1-3 | - | - | TRBV18
TGTGCCACCAGCAGAGATTGGGCCCCGACAGGCGAGCATTTT | CATSRDWAPTGEHF | TRBJ1-5 | - | - | TRBV15
TGTGCCAGCACAGGACAGGCCGGGAGAGTAGCTTTCTTT | CASTGQAGRVAFF | TRBJ1-1 | - | TRBD1 | TRBV6-5
TGCGCCAGCAGCCAAGCGGGACTAGCGGGAGGGCCAGAGACCCAGTACTTC | CASSQAGLAGGPETQYF | TRBJ2-5 | - | TRBD2 | TRBV4-1
TGTGCCAGCTCACCTACCGCGGGCGGGGACTATGGCTACACCTTC | CASSPTAGGDYGYTF | TRBJ1-2 | - | - | TRBV18
TGTGCCAGCAGCTATACCAGGGGGTTGAGAACTGAAGCTTTCTTT | CASSYTRGLRTEAFF | TRBJ1-1 | - | TRBD1 | TRBV7-2
TGTGCCAGCAGCCAAGATGGGACAGTGACTAATGAAAAACTGTTTTTT | CASSQDGTVTNEKLFF | TRBJ1-4 | - | TRBD1 | TRBV14
TGTGCCAGCAGCCGTGGGCCGCAAAGCCAGCCCCAGCATTTT | CASSRGPQSQPQHF | TRBJ1-5 | - | - | TRBV28
TGTGCCAGCAGCCCTAGGACGGGGTACAATGAGCAGTTCTTC | CASSPRTGYNEQFF | TRBJ2-1 | - | - | TRBV3-1/TRBV3-2
TGTGCCAGCAGCCCAGGGGGCACCCTCCACTTT | CASSPGGTLHF | TRBJ1-6 | - | TRBD1 | TRBV11-2
TGCGCCAGCAGCCAAGATCGCGGCGGGGGGGCCGTCGGGGAGCTGTTTTTT | CASSQDRGGGAVGELFF | TRBJ2-2 | - | TRBD2 | TRBV4-1
TGCGCCAGCAGTCGGGGACAGGGGAGCACAGATACGCAGTATTTT | CASSRGQGSTDTQYF | TRBJ2-3 | - | TRBD1 | TRBV10-1
TGTGCCAGCGTAAGCGGGGGGTCCGGGGAGCTGTTTTTT | CASVSGGSGELFF | TRBJ2-2 | - | TRBD2 | TRBV28
TGTGCTAGTGGTTTGGTCGGTGATACGCAGTATTTT | CASGLVGDTQYF | TRBJ2-3 | - | - | TRBV12-5
TGTGCCAGCAGCGTACGGGGAGTCGGACCCGGGGAGCTGTTTTTT | CASSVRGVGPGELFF | TRBJ2-2 | once | - | TRBV9